The clone carrying this T cell receptor beta chain was seen repeatedly, ten times or more. TCR beta CDR3 regions were amplified from RNA transcripts. HTBI primers were used in a first-round RT-PCR, which preceded a second-round multiplex PCR. TCRdb processed the multiplex PCR reads anew with MiXCR; each CDR3 protein has one entry. This table has roughly 420,000 distinct CDR3 sequences, roughly 20% appearing once. Eligible hyperthyroidism cases comprised new diagnoses of under 2 months' duration in individuals aged 18 to 65. The PBMCs were taken from about 10 ml of fresh peripheral blood. The source of the sample is a study of Graves' ophthalmopathy and Graves' hyperthyroidism. The germline V gene encodes CDR1 KGHSY and CDR2 FQNENV. Trimming shortened V by 4 bases and J by 5 bases, and 6 bases separated the two germline ends. The CDR3 extends over 11 amino acids.

The sample consisted of peripheral blood. This chain joins TRBV16 and TRBJ2-7; no firm D call. The source is a woman under 30 with stable Graves' hyperthyroidism. The CDR3 DNA sequence: TGTGCCAGCAGCCCCTCGAACGAGCAGTACTTC. Translated: CASSPSNEQYF. The full variable domain, in which reference TRBV16 and TRBJ2-7 provide the parts outside the CDR3, is GEEVAQTPKHLVRGEGQKAKLYCAPIKGHSYVFWYQQVLKNEFKFLISFQNENVFDETGMPKERFSAKCLPNSPCSLEIQATKLEDSAVYFCASSPSNEQYFGPGTRLTVT.